These T cell receptor beta chains were read from a single sample in a study of blood T cell repertoires in COVID-19. Repertoires were generated with immunoSEQ multiplex PCR, while TCRdb's copy carries only in-frame clones and drops some. The sample has about 63,000 clones, over 70% seen once. Sample: peripheral blood. The receptors were sampled from a human donor in a cohort sampled during active COVID-19. Both conserved end residues are part of each CDR3. A D gene is named only where the DNA matches it firmly. The size of a clone is reported for some rows only, either as once, few or many, or as a class for expanded clones.

j_gene | abundance | v_gene | d_gene | CDR3aa | CDR3nt
TRBJ1-3 | - | TRBV18 | - | CASSPPGGPYSGNTIYF | TGTGCCAGCTCACCACCGGGGGGACCTTACTCTGGAAACACCATATATTTT
TRBJ2-3 | - | TRBV5-6 | - | CASSLGTYTDTQYF | TGTGCCAGCAGCTTGGGAACATACACAGATACGCAGTATTTT
TRBJ1-1 | - | TRBV2 | - | CASGVDRNTEAFF | TGTGCCAGCGGGGTAGACAGGAACACTGAAGCTTTCTTT
TRBJ2-7 | - | TRBV7-9 | TRBD1 | CASSRPRGSYEQYF | TGTGCCAGCAGCCGACCCAGGGGGAGCTACGAGCAGTACTTC
TRBJ2-3 | - | TRBV2 | - | CASSVNTDTQYF | TGTGCCAGCAGTGTTAACACAGATACGCAGTATTTT
TRBJ2-1 | - | TRBV18 | - | CASSPNLGSHNEQFF | TGTGCCAGCTCACCGAACTTGGGGAGCCACAATGAGCAGTTCTTC
TRBJ1-1 | - | TRBV3-1/TRBV3-2 | TRBD1 | CASSQGQGASNTEAFF | TGTGCCAGCAGCCAAGGACAGGGGGCTTCCAACACTGAAGCTTTCTTT
TRBJ2-5 | - | TRBV19 | - | CARTRGGTQETQYF | TGTGCCAGGACTAGGGGGGGTACCCAAGAGACCCAGTACTTC
TRBJ2-1 | - | TRBV3-1/TRBV3-2 | - | CASSQAGLSYNEQFF | TGTGCCAGCAGCCAAGCAGGCTTGTCCTACAATGAGCAGTTCTTC
TRBJ2-5 | - | TRBV7-6 | - | CASSLNGAQETQYF | TGTGCCAGCAGCTTAAATGGGGCACAAGAGACCCAGTACTTC
TRBJ2-3 | - | TRBV7-9 | - | CASRRSGLATDTQYF | TGTGCCAGCAGGCGATCCGGACTTGCCACAGATACGCAGTATTTT
TRBJ2-3 | - | TRBV14 | - | CASSQVRDATGDTQYF | TGTGCCAGCAGCCAAGTGCGGGACGCAACGGGAGATACGCAGTATTTT
TRBJ2-7 | - | TRBV7-2 | TRBD2 | CASSLVSSGTYEQYF | TGTGCCAGCAGCTTAGTGTCTAGCGGGACCTACGAGCAGTACTTC
TRBJ2-2 | - | TRBV5-6 | TRBD1 | CASSTRQGANTGELFF | TGTGCCAGCAGCACCCGACAGGGGGCTAACACCGGGGAGCTGTTTTTT
TRBJ2-2 | - | TRBV7-8 | - | CASSLGGQAGELFF | TGTGCCAGCAGCTTAGGGGGGCAGGCCGGGGAGCTGTTTTTT
TRBJ2-7 | - | TRBV30 | TRBD2 | CALSKLARSYEQYF | TGTGCCTTATCAAAACTAGCGCGCTCCTACGAGCAGTACTTC
TRBJ1-2 | - | TRBV21-1 | - | CASISSSGSHRCYTF | TGTGCCAGCATCTCTTCCTCGGGATCCCATAGGTGTTACACCTTC
TRBJ2-3 | - | TRBV6-5 | - | CASTMAGPDTQYF | TGTGCCAGCACTATGGCAGGTCCGGATACGCAGTATTTT
TRBJ2-1 | - | TRBV4-1 | TRBD1 | CASSQGQGYEQFF | TGCGCCAGCAGCCAAGGACAGGGCTATGAGCAGTTCTTC
TRBJ1-1 | - | TRBV5-1 | TRBD1 | CASSNVQGAEAFF | TGCGCCAGCAGCAACGTACAGGGGGCCGAAGCTTTCTTT
TRBJ1-2 | - | TRBV5-1 | - | CASSLPGSYGYTF | TGCGCCAGCAGCTTACCAGGGTCCTATGGCTACACCTTC
TRBJ1-4 | - | TRBV6-9 | - | CASSLGTRFATNEKLFF | TGTGCCAGCAGCCTTGGGACACGGTTTGCAACTAATGAAAAACTGTTTTTT
TRBJ1-5 | few | TRBV7-9 | - | CASSPDYQPQHF | TGTGCCAGCAGCCCCGACTATCAGCCCCAGCATTTT
TRBJ2-7 | - | TRBV5-1 | TRBD1 | CASSLGDRGNEQYF | TGCGCCAGCAGCCTGGGAGACAGGGGCAACGAGCAGTACTTC
TRBJ2-3 | - | TRBV14 | - | CASSQVGGNPTDTQYF | TGTGCCAGCAGCCAAGTCGGGGGAAACCCCACAGATACGCAGTATTTT
TRBJ1-1 | - | TRBV11-2 | - | CASSFGGGNTEAFF | TGTGCCAGCAGCTTTGGGGGGGGGAACACTGAAGCTTTCTTT
TRBJ2-1 | - | TRBV12-3/TRBV12-4 | - | CASRKTGLGEQFF | TGTGCCAGCAGAAAAACAGGGTTGGGTGAGCAGTTCTTC
TRBJ2-2 | - | TRBV19 | - | CASSIERFTGELFF | TGTGCCAGTAGTATAGAGCGCTTCACCGGGGAGCTGTTTTTT
TRBJ2-7 | once | TRBV10-3 | - | CAISEWHEQYF | TGTGCCATCAGTGAATGGCACGAGCAGTACTTC